These 23 T cell receptor beta chains originate from one sample sequenced in a study of pediatric ulcerative colitis. The protocol was immunoSEQ multiplex PCR, while the TCRdb copy is restricted to in-frame clones and leaves out a portion. The data show under 20,000 clones, over 65% seen once. Rectal tissue came from one to two pinch biopsies taken at colonoscopy. Sequenced input: gut tissue. These receptors were taken from a boy between 10 and 17 years old with moderate ulcerative colitis.

The genes are TRBV9 and TRBJ2-5; 7 positions match TRBD2. V dropped 0 bases and J dropped 3; count of bases not matched to a gene: 11. Germline-derived CDR1 and CDR2 are SGDLS and YYNGEE. The CDR3 runs 17 residues. DNA for the CDR3: TGTGCCAGCAGCGTAGGATTTCGTCCTAGCGGAGAAGAGACCCAGTACTTC. Translated, it gives CASSVGFRPSGEETQYF.

CDR3 residues: CASSFLADSYNEQFF. CDR3 nucleotide sequence: TGTGCCAGCAGCTTCCTAGCGGACTCCTACAATGAGCAGTTCTTC. This chain joins TRBV7-2 and TRBJ2-1, with 7 positions matching TRBD2. This CDR3 spans 15 amino acids. Germline V gene data show CDR1 as SGHTA and CDR2 as FQGNSA. The V segment lost 3 bases and the J segment 0 bases; nucleotides outside the gene matches: 2.

The chain couples TRBV5-8 to TRBJ2-3; 8 nucleotides match TRBD1. V shed 9 bases, J shed 4 bases, and the junction held 13 bases outside the gene matches. Germline values: CDR1 SGHTS, CDR2 YDEGEE. The CDR3 is 15 amino acids. CDR3 in amino acids: CATITGGGAPDTQYF. The CDR3 nucleotides are TGTGCCACCATAACAGGGGGAGGAGCCCCAGATACGCAGTATTTT.

This chain joins TRBV10-3 and TRBJ2-3; 9 nucleotides match TRBD2. This CDR3 contains 15 residues. Germline V gives CDR1 ENHRY, CDR2 SYGVKD. J gave up 5 bases and V 6 bases, and 9 bases lay outside the gene matches. The CDR3 DNA reads as TGTGCCATCAGCTCAGCGGGGGGAGGGAAAGATACGCAGTATTTT. Its translation: CAISSAGGGKDTQYF.

In nucleotides, the CDR3 is TGTGCCAGCAGCCAAGCACTCGGGGATTACTACGAGCAGTACTTC. This encodes CASSQALGDYYEQYF. The rearrangement links TRBV14 to TRBJ2-7; D is possibly TRBD2 (5 bases). The CDR3 has 15 amino acids. CDR1 is SGHDN, CDR2 FVKESK, per germline. V was clipped by 1 base and J by 3 bases, with 13 bases between them.

The V call is TRBV5-5, the J call TRBJ1-3; tentatively, D is TRBD1 (5 bases). Trimming left V 0 bases short and J 4 bases short, with 11 bases between. The CDR3 has 15 amino acids. CDR1 SGHKS and CDR2 YYEKEE come from the germline V gene (reference sequence). The chain's CDR3 is CASSLVQGTGNTIYF. In DNA form, the CDR3 reads TGTGCCAGCAGCTTGGTGCAGGGCACGGGAAACACCATATATTTT.

This chain links TRBV11-2 with TRBJ1-3; D unresolved. From germline, CDR1 is SGHAT and CDR2 FQNNGV. V was cut by 3 bases and J by 7 bases, with 10 bases left in between. The CDR3 covers 13 residues. The CDR3 DNA reads as TGTGCCAGCAGCTTCGGTACGTCTAACACCATATATTTT. It yields the protein CASSFGTSNTIYF.

This clone appeared once. The V call is TRBV28, the J call TRBJ1-1; D is unclear. This CDR3 has 14 residues. CDR1 is MDHEN, CDR2 SYDVKM, per germline. Trimming pared 2 bases from V and 5 bases from J, leaving 12 bases between. The chain's CDR3 is CASSLASERTEAFF. In nucleotides, the CDR3 is TGTGCCAGCAGTTTAGCGAGTGAACGGACTGAAGCTTTCTTT.

This clone was detected only once. This rearrangement joins TRBV7-8 to TRBJ1-2, with TRBD1 matching over 9 bases. This CDR3 region has 15 residues. J was trimmed by 4 bases and V by 1 base; bases with no gene match: 4. The germline gives CDR1 SGHVS, CDR2 FQNEAQ. For the CDR3, the DNA is TGTGCCAGCAGCTTAGAACAGGGGGCCCTCTATGGCTACACCTTC. Its translation: CASSLEQGALYGYTF. The complete variable domain, with remaining parts taken from reference TRBV7-8 and TRBJ1-2, reads GAGVSQSPRYKVAKRGQDVALRCDPISGHVSLFWYQQALGQGPEFLTYFQNEAQLDKSGLPSDRFFAERPEGSVSTLKIQRTQQEDSAVYLCASSLEQGALYGYTFGSGTRLTVV.

The V gene is TRBV11-3, the J gene TRBJ1-5; the match to TRBD1 covers 8 bases. With V trimmed by 3 bases and J by 4 bases, 8 bases remained unmatched. The CDR3 runs to 16 residues. The germline V gene has CDR1 SGHNT and CDR2 YENEEA. DNA for the CDR3: TGTGCCAGCAGCTTGACCGTCGGGACAGGTAATCAGCCCCAGCATTTT. It translates to CASSLTVGTGNQPQHF.

The CDR3 spells CASSPRRDGELFF. The CDR3 coding sequence is TGTGCCAGCAGCCCCCGGAGGGACGGGGAGCTGTTTTTT. V gene TRBV7-3 combines with J gene TRBJ2-2; D perhaps matches TRBD2 (6 bases). The length of the CDR3 is 13 residues. From germline, CDR1 is SGHTA and CDR2 FQGTGA. V lost 5 bases to trimming and J lost 7 bases, with 11 bases between them.

This rearrangement joins TRBV11-2 to TRBJ2-7; 7 bases align to TRBD1. From germline, CDR1 is SGHAT and CDR2 FQNNGV. Trimming at V came to 5 bases and at J to 4 bases, leaving 5 bases not matched to a gene. The CDR3 is 13 residues long. The CDR3 region has the DNA TGTGCCAGCAGCAGGACGACAGGGTACGAGCAGTACTTC. Amino acids: CASSRTTGYEQYF.

The sample holds one count of this clone. V gene TRBV4-3 combines with J gene TRBJ2-3; 13 nucleotides agree with TRBD2. V lost 5 bases, J lost 4 bases, and 3 bases stayed unmatched. CDR3 length equals 15 residues. The germline V gene encodes CDR1 LGHNA and CDR2 YSLEER. The CDR3 here is CASSRTSGGPDTQYF. DNA of the CDR3: TGCGCCAGCAGCAGGACTAGCGGGGGCCCAGATACGCAGTATTTT.

V and J are TRBV28 and TRBJ1-2, with D unresolved. The CDR3 extends over 15 amino acids. Germline CDR1 MDHEN, CDR2 SYDVKM. V lost 7 bases, J lost 0 bases, and 15 bases lay in between. The chain's CDR3 is CASTTRTATNYGYTF. The DNA for the CDR3 is TGTGCCAGCACCACTCGGACGGCTACTAACTATGGCTACACCTTC.

This clone was observed a few times. V and J are TRBV19 and TRBJ2-1; possibly TRBD1 or TRBD2 for D (5 bases each). V lost 7 bases, J lost 9 bases, and 16 bases lay in between. Germline assignment: CDR1 LNHDA and CDR2 SQIVND (reference sequence). The CDR3 is 13 residues long. The CDR3 protein is CASKELRGSEQFF. CDR3 DNA: TGTGCCAGTAAGGAGCTCCGGGGCAGTGAGCAGTTCTTC. Variable domain in full (rest from reference TRBV19 and TRBJ2-1): DGGITQSPKYLFRKEGQNVTLSCEQNLNHDAMYWYRQDPGQGLRLIYYSQIVNDFQKGDIAEGYSVSREKKESFPLTVTSAQKNPTAFYLCASKELRGSEQFFGPGTRLTVL.

The chain couples TRBV5-4 to TRBJ2-1; 13 bases fit TRBD2. With V trimmed by 1 base and J by 10 bases, 8 bases remained unmatched. CDR1 and CDR2 from the germline V gene are SGHNT and YYREEE (reference sequence). The CDR3 length is 16 residues. The CDR3 region is CASSLSGLAGVREQFF. As DNA, the CDR3 is TGTGCCAGCAGCTTGTCAGGACTAGCGGGAGTTAGAGAGCAGTTCTTC.

J is TRBJ2-2 and V is TRBV19; TRBD2 agrees at 9 bases. This CDR3 region has 17 residues. J gave up 1 base and V 5 bases, and 8 bases lay outside the gene matches. Germline loops: CDR1 LNHDA, CDR2 SQIVND (reference sequence). This CDR3 is CASSEGLAAWNTGELFF. The CDR3, as DNA: TGTGCCAGTAGTGAGGGACTAGCTGCCTGGAACACCGGGGAGCTGTTTTTT.

This clone was counted only a few times. The chain links TRBV28 to TRBJ2-2; D gene unclear. CDR1 and CDR2 from the germline V gene are MDHEN and SYDVKM. The CDR3 runs to 11 residues. V lost 2 bases and J 7 bases, leaving 2 bases between the germline ends. The CDR3: CASSLDGELFF. The CDR3 nucleotides read TGTGCCAGCAGTTTAGACGGGGAGCTGTTTTTT. The full variable domain, with the rest looked up from reference TRBV28 and TRBJ2-2, is DVKVTQSSRYLVKRTGEKVFLECVQDMDHENMFWYRQDPGLGLRLIYFSYDVKMKEKGDIPEGYSVSREKKERFSLILESASTNQTSMYLCASSLDGELFFGEGSRLTVL.

The chain couples TRBV4-1 to TRBJ1-4; D not resolved. From germline, CDR1 is MGHRA and CDR2 YSYEKL. CDR3 length equals 16 residues. V lost 0 bases, J lost 5 bases, and 13 bases lay in between. This CDR3 is CASSQDHRTGNEKLFF. CDR3 bases: TGCGCCAGCAGCCAAGATCACCGGACGGGGAATGAAAAACTGTTTTTT.

The CDR3: CASSQATFGANEKLFF. DNA for the CDR3: TGCGCCAGCAGCCAGGCAACCTTTGGGGCTAATGAAAAACTGTTTTTT. The rearrangement joins TRBV4-1 to TRBJ1-4; D not certain. Germline loops: CDR1 MGHRA, CDR2 YSYEKL. The CDR3 extends over 16 amino acids. Trimming removed 3 bases from V and 3 bases from J, with 14 bases in between.

V and J are TRBV18 and TRBJ2-7; 9 bases line up with TRBD2. The J segment lost 0 bases and the V segment lost 4 bases, leaving 7 bases of the junction unmatched. Per germline, CDR1 KGHSH and CDR2 LQKENI. The CDR3 spans 16 residues. CDR3 amino acids: CASSQLAGATSYEQYF. As DNA, the CDR3 is TGTGCCAGCTCACAATTAGCGGGGGCGACCTCCTACGAGCAGTACTTC. The complete variable domain, with remaining parts taken from reference TRBV18 and TRBJ2-7, reads NAGVMQNPRHLVRRRGQEARLRCSPMKGHSHVYWYRQLPEEGLKFMVYLQKENIIDESGMPKERFSAEFPKEGPSILRIQQVVRGDSAAYFCASSQLAGATSYEQYFGPGTRLTVT.

This sequence joins TRBV10-3 and TRBJ1-2; TRBD1 is a possible D gene (5 bases). The length of the CDR3 is 16 residues. V lost 5 bases, J lost 6 bases, and 22 bases lay in between. The germline V gene encodes CDR1 ENHRY and CDR2 SYGVKD. The CDR3 sequence: CAISQPRDLFRDGYTF. CDR3 in DNA: TGTGCCATCAGTCAGCCCCGGGACCTATTTAGGGATGGCTACACCTTC.

This sequence joins TRBV6-1 and TRBJ1-1; TRBD1 is a possible D gene (5 bases). The CDR3 is 10 amino acids. Germline lookup yields CDR1 MNHNS and CDR2 SASEGT. The ends were cut back, 5 bases at V and 11 bases at J, with 9 bases in the middle. The CDR3 DNA reads TGTGCCAGCAGTTCAAGGGGCGCTTTCTTT. It is translated as CASSSRGAFF.